This is a list of T cell receptor beta chains from one sample in a study of blood T cells in healthy people across ages. TCRdb re-derived calls from the 5' RACE reads in MiXCR, one entry per CDR3 protein. The table includes a few hundred thousand distinct CDR3 sequences, about half detected once. The sample consisted of blood. The receptors here all came from a man in his 60s in good health. Both conserved end residues are part of each CDR3. The order of the fields is D gene, V gene, clone size, J gene, CDR3 DNA, CDR3 protein. A D gene is named only where the DNA matches it firmly. Clone size is stated in some rows and not others, as once, few, many or a class when expanded.

NA	TRBV5-1	few	TRBJ2-7	TGCGCCAGCAGCTTGGAAACTTCTAGCTCCTACGAGCAGTACTTC	CASSLETSSSYEQYF
NA	TRBV5-1	NA	TRBJ2-5	TGCGCCAGCAGCTTCAGCGGAAGAGAAGAGACCCAGTACTTC	CASSFSGREETQYF
NA	TRBV18	NA	TRBJ2-3	TGTGCCAGCTCTCTGGGGCCCGTGACAGATACGCAGTATTTT	CASSLGPVTDTQYF
NA	TRBV9	NA	TRBJ2-7	TGTGCCAGCAGCGTCCGGGGCAGGAGCTCCTACGAGCAGTACTTC	CASSVRGRSSYEQYF
NA	TRBV5-1	NA	TRBJ1-1	TGCGCCAGCAGCCCTGGGGGGGAGGCTGCTTTCTTT	CASSPGGEAAFF
TRBD1	TRBV13	NA	TRBJ1-2	TGTGCCAGCAGCCAACGCCCGGGACAGGCCGAAGGTGGCTACACCTTC	CASSQRPGQAEGGYTF
NA	TRBV20-1	NA	TRBJ2-7	TGCAGTGCTAGAAGGGACTTCACCTACGAGCAGTACTTC	CSARRDFTYEQYF
TRBD2	TRBV4-2	NA	TRBJ2-2	TGTGCCAGCAGCCAAGATACGGAAGCGGGAGGAAACACCGGGGAGCTGTTTTTT	CASSQDTEAGGNTGELFF
NA	TRBV7-6	NA	TRBJ2-5	TGTGCCAGCAGCCGGGGGGCCCTGGAGACCCAGTACTTC	CASSRGALETQYF
TRBD2	TRBV10-3	NA	TRBJ2-3	TGTGCCATCAGTGGGCTAGAGGGTAGCGGGACGCAGTATTTT	CAISGLEGSGTQYF
NA	TRBV28	NA	TRBJ2-5	TGTGCCAGCAGTTTGAGTGGAGTAGTATACCAAGAGACCCAGTACTTC	CASSLSGVVYQETQYF
TRBD1	TRBV5-1	NA	TRBJ1-1	TGCGCCAGCGGCCGGGACAGGGCGGGAAAAGCTTTCTTT	CASGRDRAGKAFF
NA	TRBV30	NA	TRBJ1-4	TGTGCCTGGAGTGCGGTCACTAATGAAAAACTGTTTTTT	CAWSAVTNEKLFF
TRBD2	TRBV7-2	NA	TRBJ2-3	TGTGCCAGCAGCGCCCCGGGACTAGCGGGTGCAGATACGCAGTATTTT	CASSAPGLAGADTQYF
TRBD1	TRBV15	NA	TRBJ1-2	TGTGCCACCAGCAGAGATAACGTAGGGACAGAGTATGGCTACACCTTC	CATSRDNVGTEYGYTF
NA	TRBV20-1	NA	TRBJ1-6	TGCAGTGCTAGAGATTCGGGGGCCGGCTATAATTCACCCCTCCACTTT	CSARDSGAGYNSPLHF
NA	TRBV11-2	few	TRBJ1-2	TGTGCCAGCAGCTTAGTGGACAGCAACTATGGCTACACCTTC	CASSLVDSNYGYTF
NA	TRBV7-8	NA	TRBJ2-7	TGTGCCAGCAGCTCCAAGGGGGGAGGGCTGTACGAGCAGTACTTC	CASSSKGGGLYEQYF
TRBD2	TRBV7-9	few	TRBJ2-4	TGTGCCAGCAGCTTAGGGGAGGGAAAGGCCAAAAACATTCAGTACTTC	CASSLGEGKAKNIQYF
NA	TRBV29-1	NA	TRBJ2-2	TGCAGCGTTGAAGTTTTGAGCTCCGGGGAGCTGTTTTTT	CSVEVLSSGELFF
NA	TRBV7-9	NA	TRBJ2-4	TGTGCCAGCAGCTTGGGTTTGGGGGACCCCAAAAACATTCAGTACTTC	CASSLGLGDPKNIQYF
TRBD1	TRBV7-2	NA	TRBJ2-7	TGTGCCAGCAGCCAGGGGGCTGGCCACGAGCAGTACTTC	CASSQGAGHEQYF
TRBD1	TRBV7-9	NA	TRBJ1-2	TGTGCCAGCAGCTTAGCCCAGACAGGGTTCTATGGCTACACCTTC	CASSLAQTGFYGYTF
TRBD2	TRBV9	NA	TRBJ2-3	TGTGCCGGCAGCGCTCTAGCGGGCCGGGAGGATACGCAGTATTTT	CAGSALAGREDTQYF
TRBD1	TRBV7-2	NA	TRBJ2-7	TGTGCCAGCAGATCTCCGGGACAGGGCTCCTACGAGCAGTACTTC	CASRSPGQGSYEQYF
NA	TRBV19	NA	TRBJ2-7	TGTGCCAGTAGTACCGGGAGTAGCACCGAGCAGTACTTC	CASSTGSSTEQYF
TRBD2	TRBV3-1	NA	TRBJ2-5	TGTGCCAGCAGCCTCCAAGCGGGAGTAAAAGAGACCCAGTACTTC	CASSLQAGVKETQYF
NA	TRBV3-1	few	TRBJ2-5	TGTGCCAGCAGCCTACGGGGAACGGAGACCCAGTACTTC	CASSLRGTETQYF
TRBD2	TRBV7-2	few	TRBJ2-4	TGTGCCAGCAGCCAAGCGGGAAGGGCCAAAAACATTCAGTACTTC	CASSQAGRAKNIQYF